These 27 T cell receptor beta chains originate from one sample sequenced in a study of cytomegalovirus exposure and HLA in healthy donors (dated by TCRdb to 2015 to 2018). Library construction relied on the immunoSEQ multiplex PCR assay. For the multiplex PCR, a mixture combining 60 forward primers for TCR Vbeta segments and 13 reverse primers for TCR Jbeta segments was used. As stored in TCRdb, this immuneACCESS dataset retains in-frame rearrangements with V and J assigned. A fraction of the clones does not appear; measured against another copy, unresolved V genes explain less than half of the discrepancy, and the remainder lacks a known reason. This sample has about 160,000 clones in its table, and roughly 80% of those were observed once. The ten most abundant clones make up approximately 1.3% of the sample. The sequenced sample consisted of PBMCs. The receptors were gathered from a middle-aged man in good health and CMV-seropositive.

As concerns this clone: One end of the junction varies from germline; a read error may be responsible. V gene TRBV18 combines with J gene TRBJ2-3; possible D gene TRBD2, 5 bases. In germline, CDR1 is KGHSH, CDR2 LQKENI. The CDR3 is 14 amino acids. CDR3 amino acids: CASSPQNSEGTQYF. Here the CDR3 DNA reads TGTGCCAGCTCCCCACAGAATAGCGAGGGTACGCAGTATTTT.

This chain uses TRBV30 with TRBJ1-1; D gene ambiguous. CDR1 and CDR2 (germline): GTSNPN, SVGIG (reference sequence). This CDR3 spans 13 amino acids. V dropped 3 bases and J dropped 1 base, with 9 bases sitting between them. CDR3 residues: CAWREAPNTEAFF. CDR3 sequence (DNA): TGTGCCTGGAGGGAGGCTCCGAACACTGAAGCTTTCTTT. The full variable domain, with the rest looked up from reference TRBV30 and TRBJ1-1, is SQTIHQWPATLVQPVGSPLSLECTVEGTSNPNLYWYRQAAGRGLQLLFYSVGIGQISSEVPQNLSASRPQDRQFILSSKKLLLSDSGFYLCAWREAPNTEAFFGQGTRLTVV.

As concerns this clone: The same CDR3 also results from other DNA sequences found in this sample. The V call is TRBV11-2, the J call TRBJ1-1; 7 bases match TRBD1. In germline, CDR1 is SGHAT, CDR2 FQNNGV. After removal of 4 bases from V and 4 bases from J, the junction contained 3 bases not matched to a gene. The CDR3 extends over 13 amino acids. CDR3: CASSSNRGTEAFF. The CDR3, as DNA: TGTGCCAGCAGCTCAAACAGGGGCACTGAAGCTTTCTTT.

This chain connects TRBV28 to TRBJ1-1; D may be TRBD1 (5 bases). Trimming took off 4 bases at V and 4 bases at J, with 10 bases between the two ends. The germline CDR1 and CDR2 sequences are MDHEN and SYDVKM. This CDR3 has 13 amino acids. The CDR3 DNA reads as TGTGCCAGCAGTTCAGGGTCCCCCACTGAAGCTTTCTTT. This gives the protein CASSSGSPTEAFF.

This rearrangement joins TRBV28 to TRBJ2-2; perhaps TRBD1 as D (6 bases). Germline V gives CDR1 MDHEN, CDR2 SYDVKM. This CDR3 has 12 residues. CDR3 in DNA: TGTGCTTACGGGGACACCACCGGGGAGCTGTTTTTT. Translation: CAYGDTTGELFF. The variable domain in full, with the rest retrieved from reference TRBV28 and TRBJ2-2, is DVKVTQSSRYLVKRTGEKVFLECVQDMDHENMFWYRQDPGLGLRLIYFSYDVKMKEKGDIPEGYSVSREKKERFSLILESASTNQTSMYLCAYGDTTGELFFGEGSRLTVL.

The chain combines TRBV4-2 with TRBJ2-7, with 10 bases aligning to TRBD2. V dropped 0 bases and J dropped 2; count of bases not matched to a gene: 1. Germline V CDR1 and CDR2: LGHNA, YNFKEQ. This CDR3 spans 15 amino acids. This CDR3 is CASSQDSGRTYEQYF. The CDR3 DNA is TGTGCCAGCAGCCAAGATAGCGGGAGGACCTACGAGCAGTACTTC.

V is TRBV6-1 and J is TRBJ1-5, with TRBD1 identical over 10 bases. CDR1 and CDR2 (germline): MNHNS, SASEGT. This CDR3 region has 17 residues. The junction had 9 bases not matched to a gene; V was cut back by 3 bases and J by 4 bases. The DNA of the CDR3 is TGTGCCAGCAGTGATGGGGACAGGGGCCGCACTAATCAGCCCCAGCATTTT. Translated: CASSDGDRGRTNQPQHF.

The count of this clone is one. This chain joins TRBV19 and TRBJ1-5, with D maybe TRBD1 (6 bases). With 4 bases removed from V and 1 base from J, the gap between germline ends came to 17 bases. The CDR3 extends over 17 amino acids. CDR1 is LNHDA, CDR2 SQIVND, per germline (reference sequence). The CDR3 is CASSRAGDSISNQPQHF. The DNA for the CDR3 is TGTGCCAGTAGTAGGGCAGGGGATTCTATCAGCAATCAGCCCCAGCATTTT.

The chain uses TRBV5-1 and TRBJ2-7, with 8 bases aligning to TRBD2. This CDR3 has 16 amino acids. Trimming removed 0 bases from V and 3 bases from J; junction bases left unmatched: 8. Germline CDR1 SGHRS, CDR2 YFSETQ. CDR3 protein: CASSLAGRGAYYEQYF. In nucleotides, the CDR3 is TGCGCCAGCAGCTTGGCTGGGCGGGGGGCCTACTACGAGCAGTACTTC.

The chain is built from TRBV28 and TRBJ2-7; D gene unclear. The length of the CDR3 is 13 residues. V lost 3 bases, J lost 1 base, and 7 bases lay in between. Germline V gene data show CDR1 as MDHEN and CDR2 as SYDVKM. In nucleotides, the CDR3 is TGTGCCAGCAGTTTGCGTCGGTCCTACGAGCAGTACTTC. Translation gives CASSLRRSYEQYF.

The rearrangement joins TRBV20-1 to TRBJ1-3; no reliable D call. The CDR3 length is 11 residues. Trimming shortened V by 0 bases and J by 7 bases, and 4 bases separated the two germline ends. The germline CDR1 and CDR2 sequences are DFQATT and SNEGSKA (reference sequence). This CDR3 is CSAREANTIYF. The DNA for the CDR3 is TGCAGTGCTAGAGAGGCCAACACCATATATTTT.

V is TRBV6-1 and J is TRBJ2-7, with 9 bases fitting TRBD1. V gave up 7 bases and J gave up 4 bases; unmatched junction bases: 5. CDR1 and CDR2 (germline): MNHNS, SASEGT. The CDR3 is 13 amino acids. The CDR3, as DNA: TGTGCCAGCAACCGACAGGGGGGTTACGAGCAGTACTTC. Translated, it gives CASNRQGGYEQYF.

This clone has a single count. This chain uses TRBV28 with TRBJ2-2; TRBD1 matches at 7 bases. The CDR3 is 15 amino acids. CDR1 and CDR2 (germline): MDHEN, SYDVKM. V lost 4 bases, J lost 5 bases, and 7 bases stayed unmatched. DNA for the CDR3: TGTGCCAGCAGTTCGACAGGGCGGTCAACCGGGGAGCTGTTTTTT. Its translation is CASSSTGRSTGELFF.

In regard to this clone: Within the sample, other DNA sequences also encode this same CDR3. V gene TRBV7-2 combines with J gene TRBJ2-1; 13 bases are a match to TRBD2. Germline assignment: CDR1 SGHTA and CDR2 FQGNSA. This CDR3 is built from 16 residues. V dropped 1 base and J dropped 6; count of bases not matched to a gene: 3. The CDR3 DNA follows: TGTGCCAGCAGCTTAGGCGGACTAGCGGGAGCCAATGAGCAGTTCTTC. Amino acids: CASSLGGLAGANEQFF.

This chain connects TRBV5-1 to TRBJ2-1; D unclear. CDR3 size: 15 residues. The germline V and J ends were trimmed by 4 bases and 6 bases, with 17 bases remaining between them. The germline CDR1 and CDR2 sequences are SGHRS and YFSETQ. The CDR3 reads CASSPPGEVSNEQFF. The CDR3, as DNA: TGCGCCAGCAGCCCCCCCGGTGAGGTGTCCAATGAGCAGTTCTTC.

The V gene is TRBV29-1, the J gene TRBJ2-3; 8 bases fit TRBD1. With 8 bases clipped from V and 2 bases from J, the junction kept 18 bases outside the gene matches. CDR3 length: 17 residues. Germline lookup yields CDR1 SQVTM and CDR2 ANQGSEA. CDR3 DNA sequence: TGCAGCTTCTCCGGGACAGGAAATTCCCCTAACACAGATACGCAGTATTTT. This gives the protein CSFSGTGNSPNTDTQYF.

The chain carries TRBV19 and TRBJ2-1; the D gene is possibly TRBD2 (7 bases). CDR1 is LNHDA, CDR2 SQIVND, per germline (reference sequence). The CDR3 is 13 amino acids. The V end lost 4 bases, the J end lost 8 bases, and 12 bases lay between the germline ends. DNA of the CDR3: TGTGCCAGTAGTAGGGGGGGCCCGGATGAGCAGTTCTTC. Its translation is CASSRGGPDEQFF. Full variable domain (missing parts from reference TRBV19 and TRBJ2-1): DGGITQSPKYLFRKEGQNVTLSCEQNLNHDAMYWYRQDPGQGLRLIYYSQIVNDFQKGDIAEGYSVSREKKESFPLTVTSAQKNPTAFYLCASSRGGPDEQFFGPGTRLTVL.

The CDR3 DNA sequence: TGCGCCAGCAGCTTGGGACTAGCTAATACGCAGTATTTT. Its protein is CASSLGLANTQYF. This chain connects TRBV5-1 to TRBJ2-3; 7 nucleotides match TRBD2. With 0 bases clipped from V and 7 bases from J, the junction kept 2 bases outside the gene matches. The CDR3 runs 13 residues. Germline V CDR1 and CDR2: SGHRS, YFSETQ.

The CDR3: CASSSSGGGQPQHF. For the CDR3, the DNA is TGCGCCAGCAGCTCATCAGGGGGCGGACAGCCCCAGCATTTT. J is TRBJ1-5 and V is TRBV5-1; 8 positions match TRBD1. Germline V gene sequence: CDR1 SGHRS, CDR2 YFSETQ. The V and J ends lost 3 bases and 7 bases, in that order; junction bases with no gene match: 6. CDR3 size: 14 residues. Together with reference TRBV5-1 and TRBJ1-5, the CDR3 gives the full variable domain: KAGVTQTPRYLIKTRGQQVTLSCSPISGHRSVSWYQQTPGQGLQFLFEYFSETQRNKGNFPGRFSGRQFSNSRSEMNVSTLELGDSALYLCASSSSGGGQPQHFGDGTRLSIL.

The chain combines TRBV18 with TRBJ1-3; D remains ambiguous. Germline values: CDR1 KGHSH, CDR2 LQKENI. The CDR3 sequence is 17 residues long. Trimming took off 5 bases at V and 0 bases at J, with 17 bases between the two ends. CDR3 in amino acids: CASSATLTRSSGNTIYF. For the CDR3, the DNA is TGTGCCAGCTCAGCTACCCTGACTCGGAGCTCTGGAAACACCATATATTTT.

The chain carries TRBV9 and TRBJ2-5, with 7 bases that match TRBD2. This CDR3 contains 15 residues. V lost 1 base, J lost 0 bases, and 3 bases stayed unmatched. The germline V gene encodes CDR1 SGDLS and CDR2 YYNGEE. CDR3 region: CASSVLGGYQETQYF. The CDR3, as DNA: TGTGCCAGCAGCGTATTGGGGGGGTACCAAGAGACCCAGTACTTC.

This clone has only a few counts. The V and J genes are TRBV15 and TRBJ1-5; 10 bases are a match to TRBD1. Germline CDR1 LNHNV, CDR2 YYDKDF (reference sequence). The CDR3 loop spans 15 amino acids. Trimming cost V 1 base and J 7 bases; bases outside gene matches: 4. For the CDR3, the DNA is TGTGCCACCAGCAGAGGGACAGGGGGGAAACAGCCCCAGCATTTT. Protein sequence: CATSRGTGGKQPQHF.

The chain recombines TRBV5-1 with TRBJ1-1, with 9 bases identical to TRBD1. Germline CDR1 is SGHRS and CDR2 is YFSETQ. CDR3 length equals 14 residues. With V trimmed by 3 bases and J by 0 bases, 0 bases remained unmatched. CDR3 loop: CASSWDRVNTEAFF. The CDR3, as DNA: TGCGCCAGCAGCTGGGACAGGGTGAACACTGAAGCTTTCTTT.

The chain combines TRBV6-5 with TRBJ1-2; TRBD1 might be the D (6 bases). V lost 0 bases and J lost 4, with 9 bases in between. This CDR3 spans 14 amino acids. Germline V gene sequence: CDR1 MNHEY, CDR2 SVGAGI. The CDR3 DNA follows: TGTGCCAGCAGTTACTCGAGACAGGCCTATGGCTACACCTTC. Translation: CASSYSRQAYGYTF.

This chain links TRBV6-1 with TRBJ1-4; 7 bases are shared with TRBD1. V lost 7 bases and J lost 5; bases outside the gene matches: 7. Germline V CDR1 and CDR2: MNHNS, SASEGT. This CDR3 contains 14 residues. CDR3 nucleotides: TGTGCCAGCAATGCGGGACAGCTAAATGAAAAACTGTTTTTT. The encoded protein is CASNAGQLNEKLFF.

This sequence joins TRBV2 and TRBJ1-5, with TRBD1 matching 7 bases. Germline CDR1 SNHLY, CDR2 FYNNEI. V was clipped by 4 bases and J by 0 bases; unmatched bases: 6. The CDR3 totals 16 residues. CDR3 loop: CASSGQGRHSNQPQHF. CDR3 in DNA: TGTGCCAGCAGTGGACAGGGCCGGCATAGCAATCAGCCCCAGCATTTT.

V usage is TRBV30 and J usage is TRBJ1-5, with D perhaps TRBD1 (5 bases). Per the germline V gene, CDR1 is GTSNPN and CDR2 is SVGIG (reference sequence). V was cut by 3 bases and J by 5 bases, with 11 bases left in between. CDR3 length: 13 amino acids. The CDR3 coding sequence is TGTGCCTGGAGCGAAGGGGCCTATCAGCCCCAGCATTTT. It specifies CAWSEGAYQPQHF.